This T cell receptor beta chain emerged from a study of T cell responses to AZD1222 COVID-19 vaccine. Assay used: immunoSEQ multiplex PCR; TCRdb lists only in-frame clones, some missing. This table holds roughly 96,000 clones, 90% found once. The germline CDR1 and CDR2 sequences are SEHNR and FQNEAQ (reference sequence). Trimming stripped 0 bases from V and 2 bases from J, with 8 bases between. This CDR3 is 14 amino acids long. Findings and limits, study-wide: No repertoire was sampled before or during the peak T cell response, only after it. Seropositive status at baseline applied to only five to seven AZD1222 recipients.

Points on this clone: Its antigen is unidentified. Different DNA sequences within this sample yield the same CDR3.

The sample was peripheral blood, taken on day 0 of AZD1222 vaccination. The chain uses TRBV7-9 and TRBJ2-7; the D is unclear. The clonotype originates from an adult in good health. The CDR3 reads CASSLAGTPYEQYF. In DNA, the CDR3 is TGTGCCAGCAGCTTAGCTGGCACACCCTACGAGCAGTACTTC.